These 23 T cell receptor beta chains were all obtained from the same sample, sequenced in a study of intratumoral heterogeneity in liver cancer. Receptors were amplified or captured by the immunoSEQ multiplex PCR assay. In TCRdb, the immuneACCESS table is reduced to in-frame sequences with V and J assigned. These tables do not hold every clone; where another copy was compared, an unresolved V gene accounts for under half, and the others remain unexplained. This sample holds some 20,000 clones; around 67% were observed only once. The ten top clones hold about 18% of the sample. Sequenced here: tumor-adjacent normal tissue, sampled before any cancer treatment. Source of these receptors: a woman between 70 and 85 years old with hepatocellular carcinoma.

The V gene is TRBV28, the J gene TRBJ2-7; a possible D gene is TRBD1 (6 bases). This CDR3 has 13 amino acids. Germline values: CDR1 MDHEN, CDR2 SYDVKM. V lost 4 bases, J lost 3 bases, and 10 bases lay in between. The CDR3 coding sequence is TGTGCCAGCAGTTCACAGGGATACTACGAGCAGTACTTC. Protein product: CASSSQGYYEQYF.

This chain's CDR3 is CASSYSGRGSSYNEQFF. The CDR3 DNA reads as TGTGCCAGCAGCTATAGCGGGAGGGGTAGCTCCTACAATGAGCAGTTCTTC. The J gene is TRBJ2-1, the V gene TRBV5-6; 11 bases fit TRBD2. The CDR3 covers 17 residues. V trimming: 3 bases; J trimming: 0 bases; junction bases outside the gene matches: 5. Germline values: CDR1 SGHDT, CDR2 YYEEEE.

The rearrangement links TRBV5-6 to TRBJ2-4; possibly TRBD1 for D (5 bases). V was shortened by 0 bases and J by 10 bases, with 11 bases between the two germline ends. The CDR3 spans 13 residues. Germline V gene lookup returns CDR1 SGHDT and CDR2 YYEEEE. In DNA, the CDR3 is TGTGCCAGCAGCTTGGCCCAGGGTGGGATTCAGTACTTC. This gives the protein CASSLAQGGIQYF.

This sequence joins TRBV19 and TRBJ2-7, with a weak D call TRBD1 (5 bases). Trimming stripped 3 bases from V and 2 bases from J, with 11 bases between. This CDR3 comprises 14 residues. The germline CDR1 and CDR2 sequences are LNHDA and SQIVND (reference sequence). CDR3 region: CASSMGLNTYEQYF. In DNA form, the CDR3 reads TGTGCCAGTAGTATGGGGCTGAACACCTACGAGCAGTACTTC.

The DNA of the CDR3 is TGTGCCAGCAGCTTCCCTAGCGGGAGGGCCTACGAGCAGTACTTC. It specifies CASSFPSGRAYEQYF. The chain links TRBV5-6 to TRBJ2-7, with TRBD2 matching over 12 bases. The CDR3 spans 15 residues. Per the germline V gene, CDR1 is SGHDT and CDR2 is YYEEEE. The trim removed 2 bases at V and 2 bases at J, leaving 2 bases unmatched. Full variable domain (missing parts from reference TRBV5-6 and TRBJ2-7): DAGVTQSPTHLIKTRGQQVTLRCSPKSGHDTVSWYQQALGQGPQFIFQYYEEEERQRGNFPDRFSGHQFPNYSSELNVNALLLGDSALYLCASSFPSGRAYEQYFGPGTRLTVT.

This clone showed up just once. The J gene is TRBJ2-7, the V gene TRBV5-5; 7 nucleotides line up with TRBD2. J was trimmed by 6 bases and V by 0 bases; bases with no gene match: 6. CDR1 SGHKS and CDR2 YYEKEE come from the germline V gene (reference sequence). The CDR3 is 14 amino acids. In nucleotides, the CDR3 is TGTGCCAGCAGCTTGGCCCTGACTAGCTCCGAGCAGTACTTC. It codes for CASSLALTSSEQYF.

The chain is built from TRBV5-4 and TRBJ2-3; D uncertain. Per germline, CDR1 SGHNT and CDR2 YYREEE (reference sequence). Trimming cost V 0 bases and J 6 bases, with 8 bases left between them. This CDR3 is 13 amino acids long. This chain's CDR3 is CASSLVPSDTQYF. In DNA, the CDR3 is TGTGCCAGCAGCTTGGTGCCGAGCGATACGCAGTATTTT.

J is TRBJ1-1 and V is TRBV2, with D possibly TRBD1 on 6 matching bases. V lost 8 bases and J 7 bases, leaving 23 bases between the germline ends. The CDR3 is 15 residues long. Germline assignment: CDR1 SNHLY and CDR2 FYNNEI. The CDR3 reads CASRTTPGGGSEAFF. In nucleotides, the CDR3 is TGTGCCAGCCGAACTACCCCCGGGGGGGGCAGTGAAGCTTTCTTT.

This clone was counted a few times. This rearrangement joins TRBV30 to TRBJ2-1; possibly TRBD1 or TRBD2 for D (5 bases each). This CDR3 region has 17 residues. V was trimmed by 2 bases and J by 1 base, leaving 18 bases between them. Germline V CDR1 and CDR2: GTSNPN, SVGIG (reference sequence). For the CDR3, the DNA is TGTGCCTGGAGTACCGGGACCCTTACGCATTCCTACAATGAGCAGTTCTTC. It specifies CAWSTGTLTHSYNEQFF.

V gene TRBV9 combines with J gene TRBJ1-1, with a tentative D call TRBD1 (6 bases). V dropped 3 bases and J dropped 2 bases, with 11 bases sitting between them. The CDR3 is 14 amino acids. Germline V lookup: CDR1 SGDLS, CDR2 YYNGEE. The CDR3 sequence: CASSGTGINTEAFF. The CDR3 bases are TGTGCCAGCAGCGGCACAGGGATAAACACTGAAGCTTTCTTT.

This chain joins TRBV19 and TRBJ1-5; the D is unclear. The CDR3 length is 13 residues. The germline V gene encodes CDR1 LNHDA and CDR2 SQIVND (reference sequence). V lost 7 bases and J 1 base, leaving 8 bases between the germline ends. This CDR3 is CASTDGSNQPQHF. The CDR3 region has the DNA TGTGCCAGTACGGACGGAAGCAATCAGCCCCAGCATTTT.

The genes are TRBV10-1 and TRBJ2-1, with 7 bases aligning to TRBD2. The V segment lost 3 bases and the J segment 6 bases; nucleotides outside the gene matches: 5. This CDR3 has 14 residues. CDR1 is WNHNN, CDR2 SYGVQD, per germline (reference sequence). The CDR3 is CASSDGLVGNEQFF. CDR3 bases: TGCGCCAGCAGTGACGGACTAGTGGGCAATGAGCAGTTCTTC.

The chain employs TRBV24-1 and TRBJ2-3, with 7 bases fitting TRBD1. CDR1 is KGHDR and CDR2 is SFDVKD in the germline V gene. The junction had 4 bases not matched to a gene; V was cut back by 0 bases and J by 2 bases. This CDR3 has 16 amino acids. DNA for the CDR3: TGTGCCACCAGTGATTTGCAAGGGGGCTCCACAGATACGCAGTATTTT. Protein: CATSDLQGGSTDTQYF.

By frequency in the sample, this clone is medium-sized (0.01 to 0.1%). CDR3 region: CASSHGQGGFRGYTF. CDR3 coding DNA: TGTGCCAGCAGCCACGGACAGGGAGGCTTTCGGGGCTACACCTTC. The V gene is TRBV6-1, the J gene TRBJ1-2, with 8 bases aligning to TRBD1. Germline CDR1 is MNHNS and CDR2 is SASEGT. There are 15 residues in the CDR3. Losses at the gene ends were 6 bases for V and 8 bases for J; bases not matched to a gene: 14.

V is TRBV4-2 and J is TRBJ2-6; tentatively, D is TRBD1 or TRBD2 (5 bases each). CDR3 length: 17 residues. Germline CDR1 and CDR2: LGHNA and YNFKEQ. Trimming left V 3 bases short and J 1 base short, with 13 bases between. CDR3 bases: TGTGCCAGCAGCCAGGGACGAGACGTTTCTGGGGCCAACGTCCTGACTTTC. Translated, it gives CASSQGRDVSGANVLTF.

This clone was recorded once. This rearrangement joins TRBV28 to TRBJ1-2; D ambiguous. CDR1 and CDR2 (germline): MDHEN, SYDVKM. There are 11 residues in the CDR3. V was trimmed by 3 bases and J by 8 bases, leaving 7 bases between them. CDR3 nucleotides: TGTGCCAGCAGTTTTAAGTGGGGCTACACCTTC. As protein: CASSFKWGYTF.

The CDR3, as DNA: TGTGCCAGCAGTTACAGCGGTAGGCCACCCAACTATGGCTACACCTTC. Residues: CASSYSGRPPNYGYTF. The chain is built from TRBV6-5 and TRBJ1-2; D not certain. The length of the CDR3 is 16 residues. Trimming cost V 2 bases and J 2 bases, with 15 bases left between them. From germline, CDR1 is MNHEY and CDR2 SVGAGI.

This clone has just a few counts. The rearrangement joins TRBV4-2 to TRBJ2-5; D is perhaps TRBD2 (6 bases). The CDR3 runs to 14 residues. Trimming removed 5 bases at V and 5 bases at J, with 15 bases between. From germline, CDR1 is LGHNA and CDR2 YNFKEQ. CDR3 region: CASSTGLRGETQYF. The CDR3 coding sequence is TGTGCCAGCAGCACGGGTCTCCGGGGGGAGACCCAGTACTTC.

CDR3 sequence (DNA): TGTGCCAGCAGTTTATTAAGTCAGGGGGCGAACACCATATATTTT. It yields the protein CASSLLSQGANTIYF. The chain carries TRBV28 and TRBJ1-3; 8 bases match TRBD1. V shed 1 base and J 7 bases; nucleotides not matched to a gene: 6. The CDR3 covers 15 residues. Germline lookup yields CDR1 MDHEN and CDR2 SYDVKM.

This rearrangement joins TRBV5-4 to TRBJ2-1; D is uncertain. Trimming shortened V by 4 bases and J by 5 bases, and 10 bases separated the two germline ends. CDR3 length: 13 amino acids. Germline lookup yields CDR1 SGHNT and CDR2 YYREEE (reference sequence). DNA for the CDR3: TGTGCCAGCAGCCGAAGTTCCGACAATGAGCAGTTCTTC. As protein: CASSRSSDNEQFF.

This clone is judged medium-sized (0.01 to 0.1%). The CDR3 loop is CASSLEGNTEAFF. The CDR3 nucleotides are TGTGCCAGCAGCTTAGAAGGGAACACTGAAGCTTTCTTT. The gene calls are TRBV7-3 and TRBJ1-1, with unresolved D. Trimming cost V 2 bases and J 1 base, with 5 bases left between them. The V gene's germline CDR1 is SGHTA and CDR2 FQGTGA. CDR3 length: 13 amino acids. Full variable domain (rest looked up from reference TRBV7-3 and TRBJ1-1): GAGVSQTPSNKVTEKGKYVELRCDPISGHTALYWYRQSLGQGPEFLIYFQGTGAADDSGLPNDRFFAVRPEGSVSTLKIQRTERGDSAVYLCASSLEGNTEAFFGQGTRLTVV.

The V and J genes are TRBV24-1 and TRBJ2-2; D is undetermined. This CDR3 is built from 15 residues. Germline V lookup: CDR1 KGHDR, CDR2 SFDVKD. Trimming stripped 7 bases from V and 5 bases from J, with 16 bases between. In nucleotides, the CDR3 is TGTGCCACCAGGTTACCAGAACGCACTACCGGGGAGCTGTTTTTT. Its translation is CATRLPERTTGELFF.

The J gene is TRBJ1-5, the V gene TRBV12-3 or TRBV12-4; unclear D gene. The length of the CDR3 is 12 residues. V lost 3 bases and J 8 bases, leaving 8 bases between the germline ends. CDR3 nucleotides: TGTGCCAGCAGTTTCGGGGTCGAGCCCCAGCATTTT. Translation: CASSFGVEPQHF.